This T cell receptor beta chain comes out of a study of T cells after yellow fever vaccination. This clonotype was detected a few times. Its antigen is as yet unknown. Study results and limitations: The secondary response showed a weaker magnitude and a faster peak, day 5 versus 15. Abundant bulk-population clonotypes could contaminate the FACS-sorted repertoires.

TCRdb re-called the 5' RACE reads with MiXCR, one entry per CDR3 protein. Of around 610,000 distinct CDR3 sequences listed, 13% are singletons. V shed 0 bases and J shed 8 bases, with 10 bases lying between them. The germline V gene encodes CDR1 MNHEY and CDR2 SVGAGI. The CDR3 is 13 residues long. The rearrangement links TRBV6-5 to TRBJ1-2; D remains unclear. The sample here was PBMCs, taken on the day of the yellow fever booster vaccination. This TCR derives from a man younger than 40 who received the YFV17D yellow fever vaccine. CDR3 bases: TGTGCCAGCAGTTACTCGGGAGCATCAGGCTACACCTTC. It yields the protein CASSYSGASGYTF.